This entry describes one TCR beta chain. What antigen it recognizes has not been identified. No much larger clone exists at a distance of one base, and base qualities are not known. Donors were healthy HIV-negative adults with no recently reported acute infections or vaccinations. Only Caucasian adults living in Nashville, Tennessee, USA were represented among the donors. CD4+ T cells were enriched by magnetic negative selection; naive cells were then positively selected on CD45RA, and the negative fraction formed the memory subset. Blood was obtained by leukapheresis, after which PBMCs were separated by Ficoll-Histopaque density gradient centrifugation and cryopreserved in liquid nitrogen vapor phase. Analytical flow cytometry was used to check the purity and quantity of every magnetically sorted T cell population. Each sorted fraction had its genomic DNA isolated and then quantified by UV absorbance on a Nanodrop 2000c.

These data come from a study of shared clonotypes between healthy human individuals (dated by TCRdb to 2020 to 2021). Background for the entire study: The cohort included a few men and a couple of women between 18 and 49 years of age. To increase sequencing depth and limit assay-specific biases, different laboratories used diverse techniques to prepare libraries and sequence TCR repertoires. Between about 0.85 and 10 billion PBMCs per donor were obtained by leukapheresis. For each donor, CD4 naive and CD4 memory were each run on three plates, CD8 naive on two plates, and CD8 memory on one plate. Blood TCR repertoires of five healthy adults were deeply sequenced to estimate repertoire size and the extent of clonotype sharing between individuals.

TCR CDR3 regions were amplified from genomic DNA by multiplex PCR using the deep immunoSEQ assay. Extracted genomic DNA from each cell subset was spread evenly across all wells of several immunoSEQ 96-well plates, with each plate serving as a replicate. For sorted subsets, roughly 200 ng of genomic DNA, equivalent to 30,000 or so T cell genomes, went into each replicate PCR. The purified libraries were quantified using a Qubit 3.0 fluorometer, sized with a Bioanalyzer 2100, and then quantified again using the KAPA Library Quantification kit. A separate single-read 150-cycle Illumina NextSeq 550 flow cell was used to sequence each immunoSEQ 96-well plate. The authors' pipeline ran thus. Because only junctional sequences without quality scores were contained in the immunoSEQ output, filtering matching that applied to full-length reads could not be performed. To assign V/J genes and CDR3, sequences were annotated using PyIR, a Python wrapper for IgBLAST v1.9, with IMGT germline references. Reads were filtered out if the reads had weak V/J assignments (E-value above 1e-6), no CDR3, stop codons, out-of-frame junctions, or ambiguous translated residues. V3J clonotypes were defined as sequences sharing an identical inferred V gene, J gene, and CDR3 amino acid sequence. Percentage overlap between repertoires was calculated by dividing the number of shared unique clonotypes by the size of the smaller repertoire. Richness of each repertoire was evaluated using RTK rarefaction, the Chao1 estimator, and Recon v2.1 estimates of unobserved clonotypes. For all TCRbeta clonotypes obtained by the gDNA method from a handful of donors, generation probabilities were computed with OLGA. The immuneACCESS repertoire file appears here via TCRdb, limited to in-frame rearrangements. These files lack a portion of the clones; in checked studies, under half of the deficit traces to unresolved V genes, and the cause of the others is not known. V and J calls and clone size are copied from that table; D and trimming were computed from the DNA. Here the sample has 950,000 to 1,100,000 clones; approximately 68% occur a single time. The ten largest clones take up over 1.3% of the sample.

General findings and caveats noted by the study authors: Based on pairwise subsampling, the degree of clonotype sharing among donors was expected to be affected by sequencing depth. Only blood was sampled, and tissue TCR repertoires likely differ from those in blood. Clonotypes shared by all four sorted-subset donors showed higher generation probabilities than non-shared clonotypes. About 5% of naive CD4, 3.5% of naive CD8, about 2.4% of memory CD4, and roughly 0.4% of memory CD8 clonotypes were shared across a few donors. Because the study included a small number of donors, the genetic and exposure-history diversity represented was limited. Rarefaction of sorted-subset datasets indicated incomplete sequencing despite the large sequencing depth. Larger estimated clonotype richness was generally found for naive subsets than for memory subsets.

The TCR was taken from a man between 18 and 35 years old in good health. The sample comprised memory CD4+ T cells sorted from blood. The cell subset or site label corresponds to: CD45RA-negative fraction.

DNA sequence: TGTGCCAGCAGTACGGTCCTAAGCTCCTACGAGCAGTACTTC. Its protein reads: CASSTVLSSYEQYF. The V and J genes are TRBV27 and TRBJ2-7; the D gene cannot be resolved reliably. For CDR1 and CDR2, the germline V gene (reference sequence) lists MNHEY and SMNVEV. The CDR3, from cysteine to phenylalanine, totals 14 residues. The entry retains the CDR3 DNA only, 42 bases that are in frame from base 1. V loses 5 bases of germline sequence and J loses 0 bases, and the interval between the two ends is 11 bases.